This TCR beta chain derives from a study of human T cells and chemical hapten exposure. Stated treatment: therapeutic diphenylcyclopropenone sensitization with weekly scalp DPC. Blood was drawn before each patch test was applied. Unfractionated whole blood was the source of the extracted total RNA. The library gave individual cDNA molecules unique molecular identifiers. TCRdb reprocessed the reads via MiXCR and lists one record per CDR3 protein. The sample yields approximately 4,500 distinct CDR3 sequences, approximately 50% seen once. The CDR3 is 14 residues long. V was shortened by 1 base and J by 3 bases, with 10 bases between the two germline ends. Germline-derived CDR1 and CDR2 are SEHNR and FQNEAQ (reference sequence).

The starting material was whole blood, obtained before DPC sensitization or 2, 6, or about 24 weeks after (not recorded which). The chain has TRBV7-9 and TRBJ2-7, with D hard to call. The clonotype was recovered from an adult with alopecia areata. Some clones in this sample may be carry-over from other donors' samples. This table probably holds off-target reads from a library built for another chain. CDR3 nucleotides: TGTGCCAGCAGCTTAGGTCTCCCAGTCTACGAGCAGTACTTC. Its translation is CASSLGLPVYEQYF.